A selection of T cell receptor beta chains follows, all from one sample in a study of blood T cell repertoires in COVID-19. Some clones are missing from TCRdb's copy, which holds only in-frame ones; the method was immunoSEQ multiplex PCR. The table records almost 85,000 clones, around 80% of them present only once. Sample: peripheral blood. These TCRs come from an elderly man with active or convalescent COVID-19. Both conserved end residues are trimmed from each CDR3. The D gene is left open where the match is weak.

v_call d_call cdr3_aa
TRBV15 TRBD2 ATSRDLGGVGENYEQY
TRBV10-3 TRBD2 AISVGGVNTGELF
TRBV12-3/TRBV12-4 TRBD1 ASRDRGQETQY
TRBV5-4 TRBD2 ASSRGPLTSTVSYEQY
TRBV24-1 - ATSDSPRGNQPQH
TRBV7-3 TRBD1 ASSPTGDPPGELF
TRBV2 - ASSDNEETQY
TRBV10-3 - AISETKTDSYEQY
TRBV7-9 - ATGEGANVLT
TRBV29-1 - SAVGVSTDTQY
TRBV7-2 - ASSRGGSGNTIY
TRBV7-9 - ASSRTDQPQH
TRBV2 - ASAPDRQYNEQF
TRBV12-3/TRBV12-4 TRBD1 ASAGGRRGKLF
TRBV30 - AWSFADTQY
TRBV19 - ASSPQGIGANVLT
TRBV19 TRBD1 ASNRDRGSYEQY
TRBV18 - ASSPSGRGNSPLH
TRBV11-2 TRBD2 ASSLEAGGRYEQY
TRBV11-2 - ASSLGSQGLGTIY
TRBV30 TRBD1 AWSDRGGTEAF
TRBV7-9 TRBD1 ASSSQTGVGSEAF
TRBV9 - ASSVVGGGTGELF
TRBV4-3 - ASSLNPTGEGTGELF
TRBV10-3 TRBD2 AISGLAGGYEQY
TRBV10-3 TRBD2 AIKGTSGNTGELF
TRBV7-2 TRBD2 ASSLRIGTSGRNYEQY
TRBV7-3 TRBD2 ASSLPGAGATDTQY
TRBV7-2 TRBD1 ASRKDRSSNQPQH
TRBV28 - ASTRQANQPQH
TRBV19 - ASSIAYGSGSAGANVLT
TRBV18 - ASSPRSGNEKLF
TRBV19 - ASSISGVHEQF
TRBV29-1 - SGNRDTEAF
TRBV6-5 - ASSYSNSGNQPQH
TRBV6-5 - ASSYGWSSGNTIY
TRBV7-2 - ASSPTSYEQY
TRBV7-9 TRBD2 ASGGTSGPYNEQF
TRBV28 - ASSLSLGTVYGYT
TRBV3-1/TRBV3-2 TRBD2 ASSQLRLAGANEQF
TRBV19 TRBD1 ASTRDSAPPGELF
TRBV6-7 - ASSQPEASGSMNTEAF
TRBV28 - ASTTTGLRGYT
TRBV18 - ASSPGRNNSPLH
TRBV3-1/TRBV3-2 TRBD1 ASSQGTGSEKLF
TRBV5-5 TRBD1 ASSFLAQGADTQY